This TCR beta chain was recorded in a study of PD-L1 blockade in urothelial cancer. The germline CDR1 and CDR2 sequences are ENHRY and SYGVKD. The CDR3 covers 17 residues. V shed 5 bases, J shed 0 bases, and the junction held 5 bases outside the gene matches. Measured with immunoSEQ multiplex PCR; TCRdb has only the in-frame clones, and not every one. The sample contains tens of thousands of clones, roughly 89% of which appear only once. This clone was seen more than once but under ten times. Sample time point: pretreatment peripheral blood. The number of samples from each patient was between 1 and 8, taken pretreatment and on-treatment.

The source is a woman in her seventies with urothelial cancer. The chain links TRBV10-3 to TRBJ2-6; 9 bases fit TRBD1. The sample was PBMCs, taken around atezolizumab (anti-PD-L1) treatment. CDR3 residues: CAISPGQGGSGANVLTF. The CDR3 DNA reads as TGTGCCATCAGTCCGGGACAGGGAGGCTCTGGGGCCAACGTCCTGACTTTC.